Below are 10 T cell receptor beta chains sequenced from a single sample in a study of shared clonotypes between healthy human individuals. The protocol was immunoSEQ multiplex PCR, while the TCRdb copy is restricted to in-frame clones and leaves out a portion. The sample contains approximately 320,000 clones, 87% of which appear only once. Sequenced material: memory CD8+ T cells sorted from blood. Documented subset: CD45RO+ cells pooled with CCR7-negative TemRA cells. All receptors come from a man between 18 and 35 years old in good health.

In regard to this clone: An end of the junction differs from the germline gene, which may be a read error. The V and J genes are TRBV13 and TRBJ2-7, with 10 bases identical to TRBD1. In germline, CDR1 is PRHDT, CDR2 FYEKMQ (reference sequence). The CDR3 extends over 15 amino acids. In DNA, the CDR3 is TGCGCCAGCAGCCCCGGGACAGGGGAAGGCTACGAGCAGTACTTC. This codes for CASSPGTGEGYEQYF.

This rearrangement joins TRBV13 to TRBJ2-7; tentatively, D is TRBD1 (6 bases). Trimming cost V 3 bases and J 0 bases, with 12 bases left between them. The CDR3 length is 15 residues. Per the germline V gene, CDR1 is PRHDT and CDR2 is FYEKMQ (reference sequence). The CDR3 DNA follows: TGTGCCAGCAGCTTGACAGGATCTAGCTCCTACGAGCAGTACTTC. Translated, it gives CASSLTGSSSYEQYF.

This clone was detected only once. This may come from a read error, since a much larger clone is one base off. The chain employs TRBV7-6 and TRBJ2-7; D gene unclear. The CDR3 has 14 amino acids. Germline values: CDR1 SGHVS, CDR2 FNYEAQ. Trimming removed 0 bases at V and 1 base at J, with 7 bases between. The CDR3: CASSLAPGSYEQYF. CDR3 DNA sequence: TGTGCCAGCAGCTTAGCTCCGGGTTCCTACGAGCAGTACTTC. Full variable domain (rest looked up from reference TRBV7-6 and TRBJ2-7): GAGVSQSPRYKVTKRGQDVALRCDPISGHVSLYWYRQALGQGPEFLTYFNYEAQQDKSGLPNDRFSAERPEGSISTLTIQRTEQRDSAMYRCASSLAPGSYEQYFGPGTRLTVT.

V usage is TRBV5-1 and J usage is TRBJ2-1, with TRBD1 matching over 9 bases. Germline V gene lookup returns CDR1 SGHRS and CDR2 YFSETQ. The CDR3 consists of 15 residues. Germline trimming cut 3 bases from V and 6 bases from J; bases unmatched to any gene: 7. This CDR3 is CASSSRDRAGNEQFF. The DNA for the CDR3 is TGCGCCAGCAGCTCCCGGGACAGGGCTGGCAATGAGCAGTTCTTC.

The V gene is TRBV10-3, the J gene TRBJ1-2; D is uncertain. Trimming left V 3 bases short and J 4 bases short, with 12 bases between. CDR1 is ENHRY and CDR2 is SYGVKD in the germline V gene. The CDR3 is 14 residues long. CDR3 loop: CAISDEGFGYGYTF. CDR3 coding DNA: TGTGCCATCAGTGACGAGGGCTTCGGCTATGGCTACACCTTC.

This sequence joins TRBV28 and TRBJ1-4; unclear D gene. Deletions cut 4 bases from V and 4 bases from J, with 16 bases between. The CDR3 runs to 16 residues. Per germline, CDR1 MDHEN and CDR2 SYDVKM. DNA of the CDR3: TGTGCCAGCAGTTCCCCGAGGGAGGGAGATAATGAAAAACTGTTTTTT. It specifies CASSSPREGDNEKLFF.

The chain joins TRBV6-1 to TRBJ2-2, with TRBD1 matching 9 bases. The V gene end was trimmed by 4 bases and the J gene end by 0 bases; junction bases not matched to a gene: 3. The CDR3 runs to 16 residues. Germline loops: CDR1 MNHNS, CDR2 SASEGT. CDR3 sequence: CASSAHRGPNTGELFF. The CDR3 nucleotides read TGTGCCAGCAGTGCCCACAGGGGGCCGAACACCGGGGAGCTGTTTTTT.

V gene TRBV28 combines with J gene TRBJ1-1; D is undetermined. CDR3 length equals 13 residues. V lost 5 bases to trimming and J lost 1 base, with 8 bases between them. CDR1 and CDR2 from the germline V gene are MDHEN and SYDVKM. CDR3 region: CASSLRSNTEAFF. The CDR3 DNA reads as TGTGCCAGCAGTCTCAGATCGAACACTGAAGCTTTCTTT.

The V and J genes are TRBV13 and TRBJ1-4; D remains unclear. Germline V gene lookup returns CDR1 PRHDT and CDR2 FYEKMQ (reference sequence). Deletions cut 4 bases from V and 5 bases from J, with 17 bases between. The CDR3 runs 16 residues. The CDR3 is CASSSRTHQRNEKLFF. The CDR3 DNA reads TGTGCCAGCAGCTCCCGGACTCACCAGCGGAATGAAAAACTGTTTTTT.

The chain has TRBV29-1 and TRBJ2-1; D is unresolved. V lost 1 base and J lost 1, with 8 bases in between. There are 14 residues in the CDR3. Germline CDR1 and CDR2: SQVTM and ANQGSEA. The CDR3 spells CSVEASFSYNEQFF. The DNA of the CDR3 is TGCAGCGTTGAAGCTAGTTTTTCCTACAATGAGCAGTTCTTC.